This T cell receptor (beta chain) was sequenced during a study of cytomegalovirus exposure and HLA in healthy donors. At the level of the study: The 120 or so validation repertoires used a platform that matched the one used for the approximately 670 first-cohort repertoires, as a later analysis reported.

A roughly 120-subject validation cohort, separate from the approximately 610-subject first cohort, supplied the donors. On this clone: Its antigen is undetermined.

Produced via immunoSEQ multiplex PCR; TCRdb's table is partial and in-frame only. The repertoire holds approximately 220,000 clones, with roughly 88% as singletons. The V end lost 2 bases, the J end lost 4 bases, and 23 bases lay between the germline ends. This CDR3 is 18 amino acids long. Germline V gives CDR1 SGHVS, CDR2 FQNEAQ. Notes on the study in general: Rarity marked most TCR sequences, yet some public TCRs occurred in many donors.

The gene calls are TRBV7-8 and TRBJ1-2; D is undetermined. The TCR originated in a woman aged 25 to 39 in good health and CMV-seropositive. Sequencing was done on a sample of PBMCs. CDR3 DNA: TGTGCCAGCAGCTTAAAGAAGCCAGTAACTCATCCGGGCTATGGCTACACCTTC. It codes for CASSLKKPVTHPGYGYTF.